The 17 T cell receptor beta chains below come from one sample, sequenced in a study of blood T cell repertoires in COVID-19. Sequencing was performed with immunoSEQ multiplex PCR; in TCRdb, only in-frame clones are kept and a portion is missing. The sample comprises under 300,000 clones, roughly 87% of which are singletons, and 4% to 5% rests with the top ten. Sequencing input: peripheral blood. These receptors all stem from a woman aged 40 to 50 who had recovered from COVID-19.

The rearrangement links TRBV23-1 to TRBJ2-7; the D gene is possibly TRBD2 (5 bases). TRBV23-1 is filed as an ORF, its function uncertain. This CDR3 is built from 15 residues. V was trimmed by 4 bases and J by 0 bases, leaving 13 bases between them. CDR3: CASSRAGESSYEQYV. Written as DNA, the CDR3 is TGCGCCAGCAGTCGGGCCGGGGAAAGCTCCTACGAGCAGTACGTC.

The J gene is TRBJ2-7, the V gene TRBV2; the match to TRBD1 covers 12 bases. This CDR3 has 18 residues. Trimming cost V 1 base and J 3 bases; bases outside gene matches: 10. Germline CDR1 and CDR2: SNHLY and FYNNEI. The CDR3 protein is CASSEGVGQGAKFYEQYF. CDR3 nucleotide sequence: TGTGCCAGCAGTGAAGGGGTGGGACAGGGGGCTAAGTTCTACGAGCAGTACTTC.

The chain couples TRBV4-1 to TRBJ2-7, with D possibly matching TRBD1 (7 bases). The CDR3 sequence is 16 residues long. The V gene's germline CDR1 is MGHRA and CDR2 YSYEKL. The germline V and J ends were trimmed by 4 bases and 1 base, with 17 bases remaining between them. The CDR3 region has the DNA TGCGCCAGCAGCCTACTCAGGGGGGCGCCGTCCTACGAGCAGTACTTC. This gives the protein CASSLLRGAPSYEQYF.

The V and J genes are TRBV4-1 and TRBJ1-3; D is uncertain. There are 15 residues in the CDR3. CDR1 is MGHRA and CDR2 is YSYEKL in the germline V gene. V dropped 1 base and J dropped 2 bases, with 9 bases sitting between them. The CDR3 sequence: CASSQVSGAGNTIYF. DNA of the CDR3: TGCGCCAGCAGCCAAGTTTCCGGGGCTGGAAACACCATATATTTT.

This chain links TRBV5-1 with TRBJ2-3, with 10 bases that match TRBD2. CDR1 and CDR2 from the germline V gene are SGHRS and YFSETQ. V shed 5 bases, J shed 4 bases, and the junction held 10 bases outside the gene matches. The CDR3 runs 16 residues. As DNA, the CDR3 is TGCGCCAGCAGGTCTCCGGAAGCGGGAGGGGCAGATACGCAGTATTTT. Protein sequence: CASRSPEAGGADTQYF.

This sequence joins TRBV3-1 (or the pseudogene TRBV3-2) and TRBJ1-2; 9 nucleotides align to TRBD1. The junction had 7 bases not matched to a gene; V was cut back by 0 bases and J by 8 bases. The CDR3 runs to 15 residues. Germline V gene lookup returns CDR1 LGHDT and CDR2 YNNKEL (reference sequence). As DNA, the CDR3 is TGTGCCAGCAGCCAAGATCGGACAGGGGTCAGGGGCTACACCTTC. This gives the protein CASSQDRTGVRGYTF.

CDR3 amino acids: CAWSEGQKNSPLHF. The CDR3 DNA reads TGTGCCTGGAGCGAGGGACAGAAGAATTCACCCCTCCACTTT. The rearrangement joins TRBV30 to TRBJ1-6; 7 bases match TRBD1. This CDR3 contains 14 residues. Germline V gives CDR1 GTSNPN, CDR2 SVGIG (reference sequence). V trimming: 3 bases; J trimming: 7 bases; junction bases outside the gene matches: 6. Combining the CDR3 with reference TRBV30 and TRBJ1-6 gives the whole variable domain SQTIHQWPATLVQPVGSPLSLECTVEGTSNPNLYWYRQAAGRGLQLLFYSVGIGQISSEVPQNLSASRPQDRQFILSSKKLLLSDSGFYLCAWSEGQKNSPLHFGNGTRLTVT.

The V and J genes are TRBV6-5 and TRBJ1-2; 7 nucleotides line up with TRBD1. CDR1 is MNHEY, CDR2 SVGAGI, per germline. V lost 11 bases and J lost 8; bases outside the gene matches: 11. The CDR3 contains 12 residues. This chain's CDR3 is CACWDSLGGYTF. CDR3 nucleotide sequence: TGTGCCTGTTGGGACAGCCTAGGAGGCTACACCTTC.

The rearrangement joins TRBV30 to TRBJ2-5; 9 bases are shared with TRBD1. The V and J ends lost 2 bases and 5 bases, in that order; junction bases with no gene match: 9. The CDR3 is 15 amino acids. CDR1 and CDR2 (germline): GTSNPN, SVGIG (reference sequence). The chain's CDR3 is CAWSLTGGTGETQYF. DNA for the CDR3: TGTGCCTGGAGTCTGACAGGGGGGACCGGGGAGACCCAGTACTTC.

The rearrangement links TRBV6-2 or TRBV6-3 to TRBJ1-1; the D gene is possibly TRBD1 (6 bases). Germline CDR1 reads MNHEY; CDR2 reads SVGEGT. V lost 6 bases, J lost 0 bases, and 8 bases lay in between. The CDR3 contains 13 residues. The DNA of the CDR3 is TGTGCCAGCAGCGGACAGATGAACACTGAAGCTTTCTTT. It yields the protein CASSGQMNTEAFF.

Here the CDR3 DNA reads TGTGCCAGCAGTTACTCGAGGGGGTTGGTGAGCAATCAGCCCCAGCATTTT. It yields the protein CASSYSRGLVSNQPQHF. The chain uses TRBV6-2 or TRBV6-3 and TRBJ1-5; maybe TRBD1 (6 bases). The V gene lost 0 bases and the J gene lost 1 base, with 13 bases spanning the gap. Germline V CDR1 and CDR2: MNHEY, SVGEGT. The CDR3 length is 17 residues.

This chain uses TRBV3-1 (or the pseudogene TRBV3-2) with TRBJ1-1; the match to TRBD1 covers 8 bases. Trimming took 0 bases from V and 11 from J; bases not matched to a gene: 8. The CDR3 covers 14 residues. CDR1 is LGHDT, CDR2 YNNKEL, per germline (reference sequence). In DNA, the CDR3 is TGTGCCAGCAGCCAAGATGGTGGCAGGGGGCATGCTTTCTTT. Translation: CASSQDGGRGHAFF.

This clone appeared a single time. The chain's CDR3 is CASSQGTGRMNTEAFF. DNA of the CDR3: TGTGCCAGCAGCCAGGGGACAGGTAGGATGAACACTGAAGCTTTCTTT. The chain joins TRBV14 to TRBJ1-1; 8 bases agree with TRBD1. Unmatched junction bases numbered 6, after V lost 3 bases and J lost 0 bases. The germline V gene encodes CDR1 SGHDN and CDR2 FVKESK. This CDR3 contains 16 residues.

V gene TRBV4-1 combines with J gene TRBJ1-4; tentative D call: TRBD1 (5 bases). V shed 3 bases and J shed 0 bases, with 11 bases lying between them. Germline values: CDR1 MGHRA, CDR2 YSYEKL. The CDR3 spans 16 residues. CDR3 region: CASSQGRGATNEKLFF. CDR3 bases: TGCGCCAGCAGCCAGGGACGGGGGGCAACTAATGAAAAACTGTTTTTT.

The gene calls are TRBV7-2 and TRBJ2-3, with 9 bases lining up with TRBD2. Germline trimming cut 3 bases from V and 14 bases from J; bases unmatched to any gene: 6. This CDR3 has 12 residues. The V gene's germline CDR1 is SGHTA and CDR2 FQGNSA. In DNA, the CDR3 is TGTGCCAGCAGCTTGACTAGCGGAACGATGTATTTT. This encodes CASSLTSGTMYF.

This clone was seen a handful of times. The rearrangement links TRBV27 to TRBJ1-1; TRBD1 agrees at 7 bases. The CDR3 spans 13 residues. V was clipped by 5 bases and J by 4 bases; unmatched bases: 4. CDR1 is MNHEY and CDR2 is SMNVEV in the germline V gene (reference sequence). CDR3 nucleotides: TGTGCCAGCAGTGACAGGGTTCTCACTGAAGCTTTCTTT. This encodes CASSDRVLTEAFF.

This rearrangement joins TRBV21-1 to TRBJ2-7; TRBD2, the table's D call, was not compared with the DNA. TRBV21-1 counts as a pseudogene. The length of the CDR3 is 19 residues. The CDR3 loop reads CASSKDLAGLTELSYEQYV. In DNA, the CDR3 is TGTGCCAGCAGCAAAGATCTAGCGGGACTAACAGAGCTCTCCTACGAGCAGTACGTC.